The 27 T cell receptor beta chains in this list originate from one sample, sequenced in a study of control samples from healthy donors and cancer patients. Method: immunoSEQ multiplex PCR; TCRdb's copy keeps in-frame clones and lacks some. This table has 80,000 to 100,000 clones, 88% appearing once. What was sequenced was blood. These receptors originate from a young man in good health.

This chain links TRBV5-6 with TRBJ2-1; TRBD2 matches 7 bases. CDR1 is SGHDT and CDR2 is YYEEEE in the germline V gene. The CDR3 is 15 amino acids. The trim removed 4 bases at V and 8 bases at J, leaving 12 bases unmatched. The CDR3: CASSPRGGRGHEQFF. CDR3 bases: TGTGCCAGCAGCCCGAGGGGCGGGAGAGGTCATGAGCAGTTCTTC.

The chain couples TRBV19 to TRBJ2-7; D is perhaps TRBD1 or TRBD2 (5 bases each). V was trimmed by 3 bases and J by 3 bases, leaving 15 bases between them. Germline V gene lookup returns CDR1 LNHDA and CDR2 SQIVND (reference sequence). The CDR3 runs to 15 residues. Here the CDR3 reads CASSMGSGHIYEQYF. The CDR3 bases are TGTGCCAGTAGTATGGGGTCGGGGCACATCTACGAGCAGTACTTC.

This rearrangement joins TRBV2 to TRBJ1-1; the match to TRBD1 covers 11 bases. V was pared by 6 bases and J by 3 bases, with 3 bases of the junction left unmatched. The CDR3 consists of 14 residues. Germline CDR1 SNHLY, CDR2 FYNNEI. The CDR3 DNA reads TGTGCCAGCAGCCGGGACAGGGGGTACACTGAAGCTTTCTTT. Translation: CASSRDRGYTEAFF.

V and J are TRBV5-1 and TRBJ1-6; D unclear. Germline CDR1 reads SGHRS; CDR2 reads YFSETQ. Between the trimmed V and J ends, which lost 3 bases and 6 bases, there was a span of 4 bases. This CDR3 is built from 12 residues. In DNA, the CDR3 is TGCGCCAGCAGCTACGTTAATTCACCCCTCCACTTT. This gives the protein CASSYVNSPLHF.

Concerning this clone: The germline gene is not matched at one end of the junction; a read error may be the cause. V gene TRBV20-1 combines with J gene TRBJ1-4; no firm D call. The length of the CDR3 is 8 residues. CDR1 is DFQATT, CDR2 SNEGSKA, per germline (reference sequence). The CDR3 nucleotides read TGCAGTGCTTTTGGTTCCATTTTT. Translation gives CSAFGSIF.

CDR3 amino acids: CASRKVGSYEQYF. DNA of the CDR3: TGTGCCAGCAGGAAGGTGGGGTCCTACGAGCAGTACTTC. The chain is built from TRBV27 and TRBJ2-7; D call uncertain. The CDR3 is 13 residues long. Germline V lookup: CDR1 MNHEY, CDR2 SMNVEV (reference sequence). V lost 6 bases and J lost 1, with 10 bases in between.

The V call is TRBV15, the J call TRBJ1-1; TRBD1 might be the D (5 bases). The germline gives CDR1 LNHNV, CDR2 YYDKDF (reference sequence). The ends were cut back, 3 bases at V and 11 bases at J, with 19 bases in the middle. This CDR3 is built from 14 residues. The CDR3 DNA reads TGTGCCACCAGCAGGCAGGGCGCCGGCCAGGGTGCTTTCTTT. Translation: CATSRQGAGQGAFF.

The chain uses TRBV6-1 and TRBJ2-7, with 9 bases lining up with TRBD2. In germline, CDR1 is MNHNS, CDR2 SASEGT. The length of the CDR3 is 15 residues. V dropped 1 base and J dropped 2; count of bases not matched to a gene: 3. CDR3 in amino acids: CASSEEAGGPYEQYF. The CDR3 DNA follows: TGTGCCAGCAGTGAAGAGGCGGGAGGGCCCTACGAGCAGTACTTC.

This chain uses TRBV7-9 with TRBJ2-7; 7 bases map to TRBD1. The CDR3 has 12 residues. V shed 3 bases, J shed 5 bases, and the junction held 1 base outside the gene matches. CDR1 and CDR2 (germline): SEHNR, FQNEAQ (reference sequence). The CDR3 protein is CASSFDRDEQYF. CDR3 bases: TGTGCCAGCAGCTTTGACAGGGACGAGCAGTACTTC.

This chain joins TRBV28 and TRBJ1-1; D uncertain. The ends were cut back, 5 bases at V and 5 bases at J, with 15 bases in the middle. The CDR3 loop spans 14 amino acids. Germline CDR1 MDHEN, CDR2 SYDVKM. CDR3 sequence (DNA): TGTGCCAGCAGTGGCCAGATATATGGGACTGAAGCTTTCTTT. This codes for CASSGQIYGTEAFF.

The V gene is TRBV27, the J gene TRBJ1-1; D gene uncertain. Per the germline V gene, CDR1 is MNHEY and CDR2 is SMNVEV (reference sequence). V dropped 2 bases and J dropped 10 bases, with 20 bases sitting between them. CDR3 length equals 15 residues. CDR3 sequence (DNA): TGTGCCAGCAGTTTAAGTATCGGCATTGTCACGCGAGCTTTCTTT. It is translated as CASSLSIGIVTRAFF.

The chain links TRBV2 to TRBJ2-1; TRBD2 might be the D (5 bases). Trimming removed 7 bases from V and 10 bases from J, with 17 bases in between. Germline CDR1 reads SNHLY; CDR2 reads FYNNEI. The CDR3 length is 13 residues. CDR3 nucleotides: TGTGCCAGCAAATTTTGGACTTCGGAGGAGCAGTTCTTC. Translated: CASKFWTSEEQFF.

The chain recombines TRBV28 with TRBJ2-1; 10 nucleotides agree with TRBD1. V gave up 4 bases and J gave up 2 bases; unmatched junction bases: 5. The CDR3 loop spans 16 amino acids. The germline V gene encodes CDR1 MDHEN and CDR2 SYDVKM. The CDR3 DNA reads TGTGCCAGCAGTTACCACGACAGGGGGCCCTACAATGAGCAGTTCTTC. Protein product: CASSYHDRGPYNEQFF.

This clone was recorded only once. The chain links TRBV19 to TRBJ2-7; D tentatively fits TRBD1 or TRBD2 (5 bases each). Trimming cost V 8 bases and J 5 bases, with 10 bases left between them. Germline V lookup: CDR1 LNHDA, CDR2 SQIVND (reference sequence). The CDR3 is 11 residues long. CDR3 sequence: CASGTTNEQYF. The CDR3 DNA is TGTGCCAGTGGGACCACTAACGAGCAGTACTTC.

As DNA, the CDR3 is TGCGCCAGCAGCGCGACAGGGGACGGAAACACCATATATTTT. Translating gives CASSATGDGNTIYF. This rearrangement joins TRBV4-1 to TRBJ1-3; 8 bases align to TRBD1. V was clipped by 5 bases and J by 4 bases; unmatched bases: 4. Germline assignment: CDR1 MGHRA and CDR2 YSYEKL. The CDR3 sequence is 14 residues long.

V usage is TRBV19 and J usage is TRBJ2-3; TRBD2 agrees at 11 bases. This CDR3 is built from 15 residues. Per the germline V gene, CDR1 is LNHDA and CDR2 is SQIVND (reference sequence). After removal of 3 bases from V and 6 bases from J, the junction contained 5 bases not matched to a gene. The CDR3 nucleotides are TGTGCCAGTAGTATCGCACTAGCGGGAGATGATACGCAGTATTTT. It specifies CASSIALAGDDTQYF.

This chain links TRBV19 with TRBJ1-4; D gene uncertain. V was cut by 6 bases and J by 7 bases, with 12 bases left in between. The CDR3 spans 13 residues. Germline V lookup: CDR1 LNHDA, CDR2 SQIVND (reference sequence). The CDR3 DNA sequence: TGTGCCAGTAGCCTAGGGCGAAGTGAAAAACTGTTTTTT. Amino acid sequence: CASSLGRSEKLFF. Full variable domain (missing parts from reference TRBV19 and TRBJ1-4): DGGITQSPKYLFRKEGQNVTLSCEQNLNHDAMYWYRQDPGQGLRLIYYSQIVNDFQKGDIAEGYSVSREKKESFPLTVTSAQKNPTAFYLCASSLGRSEKLFFGSGTQLSVL.

This sequence joins TRBV6-2 or TRBV6-3 and TRBJ2-2, with TRBD2 identical over 11 bases. With 4 bases clipped from V and 3 bases from J, the junction kept 4 bases outside the gene matches. This CDR3 contains 16 residues. The V gene's germline CDR1 is MNHEY and CDR2 SVGEGT. Written as DNA, the CDR3 is TGTGCCAGCAGTTTAGCGGGAGGGCCCGACACCGGGGAGCTGTTTTTT. This translates into CASSLAGGPDTGELFF.

The V call is TRBV5-4, the J call TRBJ2-5; 15 bases line up with TRBD2. Germline CDR1 is SGHNT and CDR2 is YYREEE (reference sequence). The length of the CDR3 is 17 residues. The ends lost 4 bases at V and 2 bases at J; junction bases unmatched: 6. CDR3 in amino acids: CASSPPGLAGGQETQYF. The DNA of the CDR3 is TGTGCCAGCAGCCCTCCGGGACTAGCGGGAGGACAAGAGACCCAGTACTTC.

Comments on this clone: In the same sample, other DNA sequences code for this CDR3. The rearrangement links TRBV5-1 to TRBJ2-2, with D perhaps matching TRBD1 (5 bases). Germline CDR1 and CDR2: SGHRS and YFSETQ. V was pared by 5 bases and J by 0 bases, with 14 bases between. The CDR3 sequence is 16 residues long. For the CDR3, the DNA is TGCGCCAGCAGAAAAGGGCAGGGCGCGAACACCGGGGAGCTGTTTTTT. This translates into CASRKGQGANTGELFF.

V is TRBV28 and J is TRBJ2-1, with a weak D call TRBD1 (5 bases). Trimming shortened V by 5 bases and J by 5 bases, and 19 bases separated the two germline ends. This CDR3 is built from 16 residues. CDR1 is MDHEN, CDR2 SYDVKM, per germline. The CDR3 DNA follows: TGTGCCAGCAGTCCCGACGGGCCAGGGAACCACAATGAGCAGTTCTTC. The encoded protein is CASSPDGPGNHNEQFF.

The chain carries TRBV28 and TRBJ1-5; no definite D call. From germline, CDR1 is MDHEN and CDR2 SYDVKM. The germline V and J ends were trimmed by 10 bases and 6 bases, with 10 bases remaining between them. This CDR3 is built from 11 residues. The CDR3 protein is CATLGAQPQHF. The CDR3 nucleotides read TGTGCCACCCTCGGCGCTCAGCCCCAGCATTTT. Full variable domain (remainder filled in from reference TRBV28 and TRBJ1-5): DVKVTQSSRYLVKRTGEKVFLECVQDMDHENMFWYRQDPGLGLRLIYFSYDVKMKEKGDIPEGYSVSREKKERFSLILESASTNQTSMYLCATLGAQPQHFGDGTRLSIL.

This rearrangement joins TRBV11-3 to TRBJ2-7, with a weak D call TRBD2 (5 bases). Per germline, CDR1 SGHNT and CDR2 YENEEA. The CDR3 has 14 amino acids. Trimming pared 1 base from V and 0 bases from J, leaving 7 bases between. The CDR3 sequence: CASSLGGDSYEQYF. In DNA, the CDR3 is TGTGCCAGCAGCTTAGGGGGAGACTCCTACGAGCAGTACTTC.

The chain is built from TRBV7-9 and TRBJ2-3, with 15 nucleotides matching TRBD2. Germline CDR1 and CDR2: SEHNR and FQNEAQ (reference sequence). The CDR3 is 17 residues long. V was pared by 5 bases and J by 4 bases, with 7 bases of the junction left unmatched. CDR3 amino acids: CASSRTSGRAGADTQYF. The CDR3 DNA sequence: TGTGCCAGCAGCCGGACTAGCGGGAGGGCCGGGGCAGATACGCAGTATTTT. Full variable domain (missing parts from reference TRBV7-9 and TRBJ2-3): DTGVSQNPRHKITKRGQNVTFRCDPISEHNRLYWYRQTLGQGPEFLTYFQNEAQLEKSRLLSDRFSAERPKGSFSTLEIQRTEQGDSAMYLCASSRTSGRAGADTQYFGPGTRLTVL.

The genes are TRBV7-2 and TRBJ1-5; TRBD1 might be the D (5 bases). Trimming removed 5 bases at V and 4 bases at J, with 15 bases between. CDR1 and CDR2 from the germline V gene are SGHTA and FQGNSA. The length of the CDR3 is 15 residues. CDR3 bases: TGTGCCAGCAGCCCCGGGGGGAACTCAAATCAGCCCCAGCATTTT. Its protein is CASSPGGNSNQPQHF. Filled out from reference TRBV7-2 and TRBJ1-5, the complete variable domain reads GAGVSQSPSNKVTEKGKDVELRCDPISGHTALYWYRQSLGQGLEFLIYFQGNSAPDKSGLPSDRFSAERTGGSVSTLTIQRTQQEDSAVYLCASSPGGNSNQPQHFGDGTRLSIL.

The J gene is TRBJ2-3, the V gene TRBV27, with 7 bases lining up with TRBD2. V lost 8 bases, J lost 5 bases, and 10 bases stayed unmatched. CDR3 length equals 14 residues. Germline CDR1 MNHEY, CDR2 SMNVEV (reference sequence). CDR3: CASRLAGGGDTQYF. Here the CDR3 DNA reads TGTGCCAGCCGGTTAGCGGGTGGCGGAGATACGCAGTATTTT.

The chain recombines TRBV28 with TRBJ1-1; D is perhaps TRBD1 (6 bases). This CDR3 contains 15 residues. The V gene lost 6 bases and the J gene lost 6 bases, with 20 bases spanning the gap. Germline CDR1 and CDR2: MDHEN and SYDVKM. In DNA, the CDR3 is TGTGCCAGCAGAAGGGGGGCGGGGGCGCGTTCTGAAGCTTTCTTT. Amino acid sequence: CASRRGAGARSEAFF.